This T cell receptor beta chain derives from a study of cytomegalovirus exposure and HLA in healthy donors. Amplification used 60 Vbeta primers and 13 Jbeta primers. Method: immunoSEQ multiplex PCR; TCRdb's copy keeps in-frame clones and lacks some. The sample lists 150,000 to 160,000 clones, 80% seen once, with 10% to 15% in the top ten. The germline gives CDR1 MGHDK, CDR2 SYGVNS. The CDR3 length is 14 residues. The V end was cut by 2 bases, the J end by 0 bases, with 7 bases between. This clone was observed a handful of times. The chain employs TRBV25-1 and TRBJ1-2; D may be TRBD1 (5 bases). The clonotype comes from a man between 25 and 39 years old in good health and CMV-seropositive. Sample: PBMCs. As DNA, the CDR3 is TGTGCCAGCAGTGAACCGACAGCTAACTATGGCTACACCTTC. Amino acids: CASSEPTANYGYTF.